This entry is about one T cell receptor (beta chain). The CDR3 extends over 10 amino acids. V lost 8 bases to trimming and J lost 7 bases, with 11 bases between them. Per germline, CDR1 DFQATT and CDR2 SNEGSKA (reference sequence). The data derive from a study of T cell changes during pregnancy in multiple sclerosis. Method: immunoSEQ multiplex PCR; TCRdb's copy keeps in-frame clones and lacks some. The table shows tens of thousands of clones, with about 90% occurring only once. The source material was CD4+ T cells from peripheral blood mononuclear cells, sampled in the second trimester of pregnancy. The J gene is TRBJ1-2, the V gene TRBV20-1; D remains ambiguous. This sequence was found in a female donor with multiple sclerosis, enrolled in a pregnancy study. CDR3 region: CSSEVGGYTF. CDR3 DNA sequence: TGCAGTTCCGAGGTCGGTGGCTACACCTTC.